This T cell receptor (beta chain) comes out of a study of radiotherapy plus CTLA-4 blockade in lung cancer. Study information: Patients showed objective responses in over 15% of cases, and disease control was achieved by less than 35%. Whole-study findings and limits: Increased serum interferon-beta after radiation also reportedly predicted response strongly.

Some clones are missing from TCRdb's copy, which holds only in-frame ones; the method was immunoSEQ multiplex PCR. The table shows about 43,000 clones, with 65% to 75% occurring only once. It was focal radiation plus CTLA-4 blockade with ipilimumab that patients with chemo-refractory metastatic non-small-cell lung cancer received. Trimming at V came to 1 base and at J to 5 bases, leaving 7 bases not matched to a gene. Germline CDR1 and CDR2: SGHTA and FQGNSA. This CDR3 is 16 amino acids long. In this sample, this clone turned up a few times. Its antigen is still unknown. The chain has TRBV7-2 and TRBJ2-5, with 10 nucleotides matching TRBD1. This receptor was obtained from a human donor with non-small cell lung cancer who had a partial response to radiotherapy plus ipilimumab. The sample consisted of peripheral blood, taken from a patient treated with radiotherapy plus ipilimumab. The CDR3 coding sequence is TGTGCCAGCAGCTTAGGGGAGACAGGGGGCATGGAGACCCAGTACTTC. Translation: CASSLGETGGMETQYF.